The 27 T cell receptor beta chains listed next were all sequenced from one sample in a study of T cell responses to AZD1222 COVID-19 vaccine. Produced via immunoSEQ multiplex PCR; TCRdb's table is partial and in-frame only. The table shows 99,000 or so clones, with about 81% occurring only once. The input for sequencing was peripheral blood, taken on day 0 of AZD1222 vaccination. The source is an adult in good health.

V gene TRBV2 combines with J gene TRBJ2-7, with D possibly called TRBD1 or TRBD2 (5 bases each). The CDR3 runs to 13 residues. The germline CDR1 and CDR2 sequences are SNHLY and FYNNEI. The V gene lost 8 bases and the J gene lost 2 bases, with 13 bases spanning the gap. The CDR3 protein is CASEGSGTYEQYF. The DNA of the CDR3 is TGTGCCAGCGAGGGGTCAGGTACCTACGAGCAGTACTTC.

The rearrangement joins TRBV10-2 to TRBJ2-7; D is unclear. CDR3 length: 14 amino acids. V lost 4 bases, J lost 0 bases, and 10 bases lay in between. Germline V lookup: CDR1 WSHSY, CDR2 SAAADI. Here the CDR3 DNA reads TGCGCCAGCAGTGGGACCCTCAGCTCCTACGAGCAGTACTTC. It yields the protein CASSGTLSSYEQYF.

The sample holds one count of this clone. The chain uses TRBV19 and TRBJ2-7, with a weak D call TRBD1 (5 bases). Trimming removed 3 bases at V and 3 bases at J, with 9 bases between. Germline-derived CDR1 and CDR2 are LNHDA and SQIVND (reference sequence). The CDR3 contains 13 residues. In nucleotides, the CDR3 is TGTGCCAGTAGTATCGCAGGGCGCTACGAGCAGTACTTC. It translates to CASSIAGRYEQYF.

The chain combines TRBV18 with TRBJ1-2; 9 nucleotides agree with TRBD1. This CDR3 comprises 16 residues. V lost 4 bases, J lost 4 bases, and 10 bases stayed unmatched. Germline V gives CDR1 KGHSH, CDR2 LQKENI. The DNA for the CDR3 is TGTGCCAGCTCACATGACAGGGGGAGAGGGCTCTATGGCTACACCTTC. Its translation is CASSHDRGRGLYGYTF.

This chain links TRBV4-1 with TRBJ1-1; 7 positions agree with TRBD1. The CDR3 is 16 amino acids. V shed 0 bases and J 4 bases; nucleotides not matched to a gene: 8. Germline assignment: CDR1 MGHRA and CDR2 YSYEKL. The CDR3 loop is CASSQEGTAFSTEAFF. The DNA of the CDR3 is TGCGCCAGCAGCCAAGAGGGGACAGCCTTTAGCACTGAAGCTTTCTTT.

This clone has more than one count but fewer than ten. This CDR3 is CASSERGRGVYNEQFF. CDR3 DNA sequence: TGTGCCAGCAGTGAACGAGGCAGGGGGGTATACAATGAGCAGTTCTTC. The J gene is TRBJ2-1, the V gene TRBV6-1; D perhaps matches TRBD1 (7 bases). CDR1 and CDR2 (germline): MNHNS, SASEGT. V gave up 2 bases and J gave up 4 bases, with 15 bases separating them. The CDR3 contains 16 residues.

This chain connects TRBV6-1 to TRBJ1-3; D remains ambiguous. The CDR3 totals 15 residues. Trimming cost V 2 bases and J 4 bases, with 12 bases left between them. The germline gives CDR1 MNHNS, CDR2 SASEGT. CDR3 residues: CASSERRSKGNTIYF. As DNA, the CDR3 is TGTGCCAGCAGTGAACGGCGGTCGAAGGGAAACACCATATATTTT.

The table lists this clone with a count of one. The gene calls are TRBV5-1 and TRBJ2-7, with D perhaps being TRBD1 or TRBD2 (5 bases each). CDR3 length: 15 amino acids. The V end was cut by 6 bases, the J end by 0 bases, with 16 bases between. Per the germline V gene, CDR1 is SGHRS and CDR2 is YFSETQ. CDR3 bases: TGCGCCAGCACCCGGGATACCGACAGCTCCTACGAGCAGTACTTC. Its translation: CASTRDTDSSYEQYF.

The chain recombines TRBV10-2 with TRBJ2-5, with 9 bases matching TRBD2. Per the germline V gene, CDR1 is WSHSY and CDR2 is SAAADI. The CDR3 totals 15 residues. V lost 6 bases, J lost 2 bases, and 7 bases stayed unmatched. CDR3 in amino acids: CASRSGTSSQETQYF. The CDR3 coding sequence is TGCGCCAGCAGGTCCGGGACTAGCTCTCAAGAGACCCAGTACTTC.

Only a few counts were recorded for this clone. This rearrangement joins TRBV9 to TRBJ1-5, with D possibly matching TRBD1 (6 bases). The CDR3 is 13 residues long. Germline CDR1 reads SGDLS; CDR2 reads YYNGEE. V was cut by 3 bases and J by 6 bases, with 10 bases left in between. Here the CDR3 DNA reads TGTGCCAGCAGCGGGCCACAGGGTCAGCCCCAGCATTTT. Amino acids: CASSGPQGQPQHF.

This chain links TRBV10-3 with TRBJ2-7; no clear D. The CDR3 loop spans 14 amino acids. CDR1 and CDR2 (germline): ENHRY, SYGVKD. V dropped 4 bases and J dropped 6 bases, with 16 bases sitting between them. CDR3 sequence: CAISGSPEGSEQYF. Written as DNA, the CDR3 is TGTGCCATCAGTGGATCCCCAGAAGGGTCCGAGCAGTACTTC.

This sequence joins TRBV24-1 and TRBJ1-5; 7 nucleotides align to TRBD1. The junction had 6 bases not matched to a gene; V was cut back by 2 bases and J by 6 bases. CDR3 size: 15 residues. Germline CDR1 is KGHDR and CDR2 is SFDVKD. The CDR3 loop reads CATSDWTGTGQPQHF. CDR3 DNA sequence: TGTGCCACCAGTGATTGGACAGGAACAGGTCAGCCCCAGCATTTT.

The V call is TRBV6-5, the J call TRBJ1-1, with D tentatively TRBD1 (6 bases). Trimming cost V 6 bases and J 7 bases, with 15 bases left between them. The germline CDR1 and CDR2 sequences are MNHEY and SVGAGI. This CDR3 is built from 13 residues. CDR3: CASSLQGLGEAFF. The CDR3 DNA is TGTGCCAGCAGCCTACAGGGTTTAGGTGAAGCTTTCTTT.

This rearrangement joins TRBV19 to TRBJ1-2, with 10 bases aligning to TRBD1. V lost 7 bases, J lost 4 bases, and 9 bases stayed unmatched. The V gene's germline CDR1 is LNHDA and CDR2 SQIVND (reference sequence). The CDR3 has 15 residues. For the CDR3, the DNA is TGTGCCAGTACCAGGACAGGGGGAGATTTCTATGGCTACACCTTC. Its protein is CASTRTGGDFYGYTF.

The chain joins TRBV2 to TRBJ1-1, with 7 nucleotides matching TRBD1. Germline CDR1 is SNHLY and CDR2 is FYNNEI. The CDR3 is 15 residues long. The J segment lost 6 bases and the V segment lost 7 bases, leaving 14 bases of the junction unmatched. The CDR3 DNA sequence: TGTGCCAGCAATAGTAAAGGGGGCGCATTCCCTGAAGCTTTCTTT. Protein: CASNSKGGAFPEAFF.

The chain employs TRBV30 and TRBJ1-1, with D maybe TRBD1 (5 bases). Germline V CDR1 and CDR2: GTSNPN, SVGIG (reference sequence). The CDR3 sequence is 15 residues long. The V end lost 2 bases, the J end lost 4 bases, and 17 bases lay between the germline ends. The DNA of the CDR3 is TGTGCCTGGAGTAGACCCGGGGCTTCGGGCACTGAAGCTTTCTTT. It codes for CAWSRPGASGTEAFF. The full variable domain, in which reference TRBV30 and TRBJ1-1 provide the parts outside the CDR3, is SQTIHQWPATLVQPVGSPLSLECTVEGTSNPNLYWYRQAAGRGLQLLFYSVGIGQISSEVPQNLSASRPQDRQFILSSKKLLLSDSGFYLCAWSRPGASGTEAFFGQGTRLTVV.

The chain employs TRBV27 and TRBJ2-2; no clear D. Trimming removed 3 bases at V and 4 bases at J, with 12 bases between. Germline CDR1 reads MNHEY; CDR2 reads SMNVEV (reference sequence). The CDR3 is 15 residues long. DNA for the CDR3: TGTGCCAGCAGTTTCCTTGGGCAGATCACCGGGGAGCTGTTTTTT. This encodes CASSFLGQITGELFF.

This chain joins TRBV6-2 or TRBV6-3 and TRBJ1-2, with D unclear. Deletions cut 6 bases from V and 8 bases from J, with 13 bases between. The CDR3 is made up of 12 amino acids. The germline V gene has CDR1 MNHEY and CDR2 SVGEGT. The CDR3 DNA is TGTGCCAGCAGCGGCCGACTAGGAGGCTACACCTTC. Translation: CASSGRLGGYTF.

In its sample, this clone was seen a few times. The chain carries TRBV5-6 and TRBJ1-6, with 7 nucleotides matching TRBD1. The V gene end was trimmed by 4 bases and the J gene end by 6 bases; junction bases not matched to a gene: 4. This CDR3 contains 14 residues. CDR1 is SGHDT, CDR2 YYEEEE, per germline. CDR3 sequence: CASSPGTANSPLHF. CDR3 sequence (DNA): TGTGCCAGCAGCCCCGGGACAGCTAATTCACCCCTCCACTTT.

DNA for the CDR3: TGTGCCACCAGCAGAGGGGTAAAGGAAAAACTGTTTTTT. Translated: CATSRGVKEKLFF. The V and J genes are TRBV15 and TRBJ1-4, with no clear D. V was trimmed by 1 base and J by 8 bases, leaving 8 bases between them. CDR1 and CDR2 from the germline V gene are LNHNV and YYDKDF (reference sequence). CDR3 length equals 13 residues.

This chain joins TRBV4-2 and TRBJ1-5, with 8 positions matching TRBD1. This CDR3 has 15 residues. V lost 7 bases, J lost 5 bases, and 10 bases stayed unmatched. Germline assignment: CDR1 LGHNA and CDR2 YNFKEQ. CDR3 DNA: TGTGCCAGCAAATCTACAGGGGGTGGGGATCAGCCCCAGCATTTT. It encodes CASKSTGGGDQPQHF.

CDR3 loop: CASSFQGGVDYGYTF. The CDR3 bases are TGTGCCAGCAGCTTCCAAGGGGGGGTCGACTATGGCTACACCTTC. The chain combines TRBV7-2 with TRBJ1-2, with a weak D call TRBD1 (6 bases). Trimming took off 3 bases at V and 3 bases at J, with 14 bases between the two ends. The V gene's germline CDR1 is SGHTA and CDR2 FQGNSA. This CDR3 contains 15 residues.

V usage is TRBV20-1 and J usage is TRBJ1-2; D uncertain. Germline V gene sequence: CDR1 DFQATT, CDR2 SNEGSKA (reference sequence). V was pared by 3 bases and J by 3 bases, with 2 bases between. The CDR3 consists of 10 residues. CDR3 sequence (DNA): TGCAGTGCTAGCGACTATGGCTACACCTTC. This codes for CSASDYGYTF.

The chain joins TRBV11-1 to TRBJ2-5; 7 positions match TRBD1. This CDR3 has 15 amino acids. CDR1 is SGHAT and CDR2 is FQDESV in the germline V gene (reference sequence). J was trimmed by 4 bases and V by 0 bases; bases with no gene match: 5. The CDR3 DNA reads TGTGCCAGCAGCTTAGCGACAGGGCTCCTAGAGACCCAGTACTTC. It specifies CASSLATGLLETQYF. Variable domain in full (rest from reference TRBV11-1 and TRBJ2-5): EAEVAQSPRYKITEKSQAVAFWCDPISGHATLYWYRQILGQGPELLVQFQDESVVDDSQLPKDRFSAERLKGVDSTLKIQPAELGDSAMYLCASSLATGLLETQYFGPGTRLLVL.

V is TRBV5-1 and J is TRBJ1-3; the match to TRBD1 covers 9 bases. The CDR3 has 15 amino acids. V lost 1 base, J lost 2 bases, and 1 base stayed unmatched. Per the germline V gene, CDR1 is SGHRS and CDR2 is YFSETQ. CDR3 nucleotides: TGCGCCAGCAGCTTGACAGGGGGCGCTGGAAACACCATATATTTT. Amino acid sequence: CASSLTGGAGNTIYF.

This chain's CDR3 is CASSQDLLNYGYTF. The CDR3 DNA reads as TGCGCCAGCAGCCAAGATTTACTCAACTATGGCTACACCTTC. The V call is TRBV4-3, the J call TRBJ1-2; no clear D. The V and J ends lost 0 bases and 2 bases respectively, with 7 bases between them. Germline values: CDR1 LGHNA, CDR2 YSLEER. The CDR3 is 14 residues long.

This clone was observed a few times. The J gene is TRBJ1-2, the V gene TRBV4-3, with D maybe TRBD1 (5 bases). Germline V gene lookup returns CDR1 LGHNA and CDR2 YSLEER. V was trimmed by 1 base and J by 5 bases, leaving 11 bases between them. The CDR3 sequence is 14 residues long. DNA of the CDR3: TGCGCCAGCAGCCAAGCGGGGGGGAGATATGGCTACACCTTC. Translated: CASSQAGGRYGYTF.